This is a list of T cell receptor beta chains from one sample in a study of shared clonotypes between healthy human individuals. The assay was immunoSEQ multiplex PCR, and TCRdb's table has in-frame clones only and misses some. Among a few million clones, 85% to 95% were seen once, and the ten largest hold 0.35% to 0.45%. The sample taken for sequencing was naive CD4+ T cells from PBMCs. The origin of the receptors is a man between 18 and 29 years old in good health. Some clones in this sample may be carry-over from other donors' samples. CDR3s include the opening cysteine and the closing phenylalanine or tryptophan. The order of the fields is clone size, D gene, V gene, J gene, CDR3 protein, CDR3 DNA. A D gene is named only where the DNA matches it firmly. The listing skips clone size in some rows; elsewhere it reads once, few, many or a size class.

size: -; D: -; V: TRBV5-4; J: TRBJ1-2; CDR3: CASSLEQGSNYGYTF; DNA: TGTGCCAGCAGCCTAGAACAGGGTTCAAACTATGGCTACACCTTC
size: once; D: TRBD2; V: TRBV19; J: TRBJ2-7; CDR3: CASSSGLAGGSEQYF; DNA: TGTGCCAGTAGTTCTGGACTAGCGGGAGGCTCCGAGCAGTACTTC
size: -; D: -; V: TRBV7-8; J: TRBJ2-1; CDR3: CASSPPPWNEQFF; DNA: TGTGCCAGCAGCCCCCCGCCCTGGAATGAGCAGTTCTTC
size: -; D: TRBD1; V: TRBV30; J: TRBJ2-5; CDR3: CAGRDRGLQETQYF; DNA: TGTGCCGGAAGGGACAGGGGCCTCCAAGAGACCCAGTACTTC
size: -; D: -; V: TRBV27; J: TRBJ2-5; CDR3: CASRTTGDRTQYF; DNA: TGTGCCAGCAGAACTACAGGAGACCGGACCCAGTACTTC
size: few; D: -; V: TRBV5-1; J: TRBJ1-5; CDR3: CASSLDPGRPQHF; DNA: TGCGCCAGCAGCTTGGACCCAGGACGGCCCCAGCATTTT
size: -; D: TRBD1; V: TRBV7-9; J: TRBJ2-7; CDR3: CASSRGANEGAQVNEQYF; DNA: TGTGCCAGCAGCCGGGGTGCCAACGAGGGGGCACAGGTAAACGAGCAGTACTTC
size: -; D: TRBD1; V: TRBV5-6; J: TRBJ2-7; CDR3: CASGETGGAIYEQYF; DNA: TGTGCCAGCGGTGAGACAGGGGGCGCGATCTACGAGCAGTACTTC
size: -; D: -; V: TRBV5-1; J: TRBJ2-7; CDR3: CASSLSVGSYEQYF; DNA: TGCGCCAGCAGCTTGTCAGTGGGGTCCTACGAGCAGTACTTC
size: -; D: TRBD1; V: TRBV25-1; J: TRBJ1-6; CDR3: CASKGTEGSPLHF; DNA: TGTGCCAGCAAGGGGACAGAGGGATCACCCCTCCACTTT
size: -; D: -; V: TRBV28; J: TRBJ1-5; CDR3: CASTTLGGVLNQPQHF; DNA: TGTGCCAGCACCACACTAGGGGGGGTCTTAAATCAGCCCCAGCATTTT
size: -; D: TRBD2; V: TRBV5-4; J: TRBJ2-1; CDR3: CASSPGLANYNEQFF; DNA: TGTGCCAGCAGCCCGGGACTAGCAAACTACAATGAGCAGTTCTTC
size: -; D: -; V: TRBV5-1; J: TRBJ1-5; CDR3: CASSLGQDQPQHF; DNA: TGCGCCAGCAGCTTGGGACAAGATCAGCCCCAGCATTTT
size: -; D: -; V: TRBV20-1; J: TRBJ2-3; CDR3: CSALSDTQYF; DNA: TGCAGTGCTCTCTCGGATACGCAGTATTTT
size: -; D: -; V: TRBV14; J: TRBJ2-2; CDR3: CASSPIVNTGELFF; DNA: TGTGCCAGCAGCCCTATCGTTAACACCGGGGAGCTGTTTTTT
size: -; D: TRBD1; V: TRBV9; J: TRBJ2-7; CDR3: CASSASGQTYEQYF; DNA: TGTGCCAGCAGCGCGTCGGGACAGACCTACGAGCAGTACTTC
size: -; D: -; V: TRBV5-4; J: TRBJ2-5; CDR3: CASSPGDSQETQYF; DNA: TGTGCCAGCAGCCCGGGGGACAGCCAAGAGACCCAGTACTTC
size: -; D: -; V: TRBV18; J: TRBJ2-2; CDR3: CASSPPIGEPNTGELFF; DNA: TGTGCCAGCTCACCACCGATTGGCGAGCCGAACACCGGGGAGCTGTTTTTT
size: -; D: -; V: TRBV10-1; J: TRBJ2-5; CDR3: CASSPTLQETQYF; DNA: TGCGCCAGCTCACCGACACTACAAGAGACCCAGTACTTC
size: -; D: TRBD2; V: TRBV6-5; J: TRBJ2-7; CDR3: CASSLAGPNYEQYF; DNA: TGTGCCAGCAGCTTAGCGGGACCTAACTACGAGCAGTACTTC
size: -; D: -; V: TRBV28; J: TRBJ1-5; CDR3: CASSLGTVNQPQHF; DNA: TGTGCCAGCAGTTTAGGGACGGTAAATCAGCCCCAGCATTTT
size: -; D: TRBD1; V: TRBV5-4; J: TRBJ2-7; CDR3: CASSPDRVGEQYF; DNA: TGTGCCAGCAGCCCGGACAGGGTTGGGGAGCAGTACTTC
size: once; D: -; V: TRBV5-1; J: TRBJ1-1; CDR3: CASSLETPGVRPNTEAFF; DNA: TGCGCCAGCAGCTTGGAAACTCCGGGGGTGAGGCCCAACACTGAAGCTTTCTTT
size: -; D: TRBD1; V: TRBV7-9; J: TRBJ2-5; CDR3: CASSPPGQGRLETQYF; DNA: TGTGCCAGCAGCCCCCCCGGACAGGGCAGATTGGAGACCCAGTACTTC
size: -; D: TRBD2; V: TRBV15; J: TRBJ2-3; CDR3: CATSLGRLAELTDTQYF; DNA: TGTGCCACCAGCCTGGGTAGACTAGCGGAGCTCACAGATACGCAGTATTTT
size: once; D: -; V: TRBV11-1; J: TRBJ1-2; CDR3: CASSPDGRANYGYTF; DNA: TGTGCCAGCAGTCCCGACGGGCGAGCTAACTATGGCTACACCTTC
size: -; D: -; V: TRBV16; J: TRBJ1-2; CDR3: CASSPPGGIGYTF; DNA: TGTGCCAGCAGCCCCCCTGGGGGAATTGGCTACACCTTC
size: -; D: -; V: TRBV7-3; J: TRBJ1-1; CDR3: CASSSLPGRVAEAFF; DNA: TGTGCCAGCAGCTCCCTACCCGGCAGGGTAGCAGAAGCTTTCTTT
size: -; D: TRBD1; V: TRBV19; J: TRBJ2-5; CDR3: CATGDRRGETQYF; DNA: TGTGCCACCGGGGACAGGCGAGGAGAGACCCAGTACTTC
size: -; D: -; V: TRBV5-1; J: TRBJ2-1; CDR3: CASSLDGVGTYNEQFF; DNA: TGCGCCAGCAGCTTGGATGGAGTTGGGACATACAATGAGCAGTTCTTC
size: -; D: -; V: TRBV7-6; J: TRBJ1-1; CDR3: CASSGGQLNTEAFF; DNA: TGTGCCAGCAGCGGGGGACAACTGAACACTGAAGCTTTCTTT
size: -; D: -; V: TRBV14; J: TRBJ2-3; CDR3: CASSQAPDTQYF; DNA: TGTGCCAGCAGCCAAGCACCAGATACGCAGTATTTT
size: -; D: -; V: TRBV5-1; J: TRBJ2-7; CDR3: CASSAQDAGEQYF; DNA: TGCGCCAGCAGCGCCCAGGATGCAGGGGAGCAGTACTTC
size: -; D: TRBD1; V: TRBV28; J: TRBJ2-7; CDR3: CASRPSYWDRDPYEQYF; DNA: TGTGCCAGCAGACCCTCTTACTGGGACAGGGATCCCTACGAGCAGTACTTC
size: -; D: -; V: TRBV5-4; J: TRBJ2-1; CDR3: CASRVEFGAYNEQFF; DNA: TGTGCCAGCAGAGTGGAGTTCGGAGCCTACAATGAGCAGTTCTTC
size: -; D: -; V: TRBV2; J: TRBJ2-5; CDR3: CASSAVGQETQYF; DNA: TGTGCCAGCAGTGCCGTGGGACAAGAGACCCAGTACTTC
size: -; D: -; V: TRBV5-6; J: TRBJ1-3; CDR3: CASSFRRSSGNTIYF; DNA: TGTGCCAGCAGCTTTAGGAGGTCCTCTGGAAACACCATATATTTT